This entry concerns a single T cell receptor (beta chain). The sample belongs to a study of cytomegalovirus exposure and HLA in healthy donors. The assay was immunoSEQ multiplex PCR, and TCRdb's table has in-frame clones only and misses some. The sample yields a few hundred thousand clones, about 90% seen once. Trimming pared 6 bases from V and 1 base from J, leaving 15 bases between. Germline CDR1 and CDR2: MDHEN and SYDVKM. This CDR3 contains 15 residues. This sequence joins TRBV28 and TRBJ1-1; possible D gene TRBD1, 5 bases. The sample consisted of PBMCs. This clonotype originated in a man younger than 35 in good health and CMV-seropositive. DNA of the CDR3: TGTGCCAGCAGGACCCCCGGGACGGCGAACACTGAAGCTTTCTTT. This codes for CASRTPGTANTEAFF.